The 9 T cell receptor beta chains below all came from one sample that was sequenced in a study of blood T cell repertoires in COVID-19. Sequencing was performed with immunoSEQ multiplex PCR; in TCRdb, only in-frame clones are kept and a portion is missing. The sample has approximately 84,000 clones; approximately 87% are singletons. Sequenced material: peripheral blood. These receptors all come from a human donor with active COVID-19. The donor label of this sample is uncertain.

The chain uses TRBV6-5 and TRBJ2-1; D gene unclear. This CDR3 spans 11 amino acids. V lost 6 bases, J lost 5 bases, and 5 bases lay in between. Germline CDR1 is MNHEY and CDR2 is SVGAGI. The CDR3 coding sequence is TGTGCCAGCAGACTCAACAATGAGCAGTTCTTC. It yields the protein CASRLNNEQFF.

The chain combines TRBV4-3 with TRBJ1-6, with D possibly TRBD1 on 5 matching bases. Germline V gene data show CDR1 as LGHNA and CDR2 as YSLEER. Trimming removed 0 bases at V and 10 bases at J, with 13 bases between. The CDR3 has 15 amino acids. CDR3: CASSQDFVRGSPLHF. For the CDR3, the DNA is TGCGCCAGCAGCCAAGATTTTGTTAGGGGCTCACCCCTCCACTTT.

The rearrangement joins TRBV6-5 to TRBJ2-7, with D possibly TRBD1 on 6 matching bases. Germline CDR1 MNHEY, CDR2 SVGAGI. The ends were cut back, 6 bases at V and 3 bases at J, with 12 bases in the middle. This CDR3 has 13 amino acids. The DNA of the CDR3 is TGTGCCAGCAGAAACAGGGAAGACTACGAGCAGTACTTC. Translated, it gives CASRNREDYEQYF.

This chain connects TRBV7-3 to TRBJ2-2; D remains ambiguous. From germline, CDR1 is SGHTA and CDR2 FQGTGA. V lost 5 bases, J lost 6 bases, and 7 bases lay in between. The CDR3 totals 12 residues. CDR3 amino acids: CASSLISGELFF. CDR3 bases: TGTGCCAGCAGCCTAATATCCGGGGAGCTGTTTTTT.

The chain carries TRBV7-6 and TRBJ2-1; 10 bases line up with TRBD2. CDR1 and CDR2 from the germline V gene are SGHVS and FNYEAQ. The CDR3 has 16 amino acids. J lost 6 bases, V lost 0 bases, and 5 bases had no gene match. This CDR3 is CASSLAPAGGPNEQFF. The CDR3 nucleotides are TGTGCCAGCAGCTTAGCCCCAGCGGGGGGGCCCAATGAGCAGTTCTTC.

V and J are TRBV29-1 and TRBJ2-5; D is perhaps TRBD1 (6 bases). Per the germline V gene, CDR1 is SQVTM and CDR2 is ANQGSEA. CDR3 length: 15 amino acids. Trimming cost V 8 bases and J 4 bases, with 23 bases left between them. CDR3 region: CSLSPSRGLRETQYF. CDR3 nucleotide sequence: TGCAGCCTAAGTCCCAGCAGGGGTCTCCGAGAGACCCAGTACTTC.

The genes are TRBV6-5 and TRBJ2-1, with D maybe TRBD2 (6 bases). This CDR3 comprises 15 residues. V shed 5 bases and J shed 8 bases, with 19 bases lying between them. Germline lookup yields CDR1 MNHEY and CDR2 SVGAGI. The CDR3, as DNA: TGTGCCAGCAGTCCCAAGGAGGGCCCAGCGGATGAGCAGTTCTTC. This codes for CASSPKEGPADEQFF.

The V gene is TRBV6-2 or TRBV6-3, the J gene TRBJ2-7, with TRBD1 matching 11 bases. CDR1 and CDR2 from the germline V gene are MNHEY and SVGEGT. V trimming: 6 bases; J trimming: 3 bases; junction bases outside the gene matches: 7. The length of the CDR3 is 15 residues. CDR3 residues: CASSLGGTGGYEQYF. Here the CDR3 DNA reads TGTGCCAGCAGCTTGGGGGGGACAGGGGGCTACGAGCAGTACTTC.

This clone was seen more than once but under ten times. The chain links TRBV5-8 to TRBJ2-7; D might be TRBD1 (6 bases). Trimming removed 5 bases from V and 3 bases from J, with 21 bases in between. CDR1 and CDR2 (germline): SGHTS, YDEGEE. CDR3 length: 16 residues. Here the CDR3 reads CASSSPAGTLLYEQYF. The CDR3 region has the DNA TGTGCCAGCAGTTCTCCTGCCGGGACACTACTCTACGAGCAGTACTTC.